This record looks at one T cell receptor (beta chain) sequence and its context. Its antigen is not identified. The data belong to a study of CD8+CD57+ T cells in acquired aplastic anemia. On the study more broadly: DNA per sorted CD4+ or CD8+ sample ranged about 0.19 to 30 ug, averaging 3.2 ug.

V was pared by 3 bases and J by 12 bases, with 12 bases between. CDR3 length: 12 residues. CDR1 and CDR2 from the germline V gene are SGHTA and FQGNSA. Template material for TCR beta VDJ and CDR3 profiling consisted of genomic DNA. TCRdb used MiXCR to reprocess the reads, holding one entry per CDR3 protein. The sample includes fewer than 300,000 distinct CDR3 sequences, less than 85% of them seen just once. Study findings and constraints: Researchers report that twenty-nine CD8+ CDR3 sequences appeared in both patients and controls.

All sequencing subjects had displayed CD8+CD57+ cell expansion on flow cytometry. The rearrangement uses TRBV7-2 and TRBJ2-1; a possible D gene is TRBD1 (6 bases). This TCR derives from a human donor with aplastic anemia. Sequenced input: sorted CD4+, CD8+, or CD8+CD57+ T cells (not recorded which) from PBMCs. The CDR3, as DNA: TGTGCCAGCAGCTTCCGGGGCAGGGGGCAGTTCTTC. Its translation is CASSFRGRGQFF.